Given below is one T cell receptor (beta chain) in context. Data came from immunoSEQ multiplex PCR; TCRdb stores just in-frame clones and leaves some out. This table holds about 53,000 clones, around four fifths found once. The CDR3 has 13 residues. Germline values: CDR1 LNHDA, CDR2 SQIVND (reference sequence). J was trimmed by 5 bases and V by 4 bases; bases with no gene match: 1. The record originates from a study of T cells in localized non-small cell lung cancer. The chain carries TRBV19 and TRBJ2-3; TRBD1 agrees at 9 bases. This specimen consisted of peripheral blood mononuclear cells, obtained before any cancer treatment. This sequence was found in a man aged 35-75 years with stage III lung adenocarcinoma. CDR3: CASSRDREDTQYF. Written as DNA, the CDR3 is TGTGCCAGTAGTAGGGACAGGGAAGATACGCAGTATTTT.